The 3 T cell receptor beta chains reported below all come from one sample, sequenced in a study of blood T cell repertoires in COVID-19. The data were produced by immunoSEQ multiplex PCR, yet TCRdb's version contains in-frame clones alone and is incomplete. The sample shows under 150,000 clones, approximately 88% of them seen only once. The sequencing sample was made of peripheral blood. The receptor set was obtained from a man aged 45 to 65 with acute or convalescent COVID-19.

The chain employs TRBV13 and TRBJ2-7, with 9 bases matching TRBD2. The germline CDR1 and CDR2 sequences are PRHDT and FYEKMQ (reference sequence). The CDR3 loop spans 15 amino acids. J was trimmed by 5 bases and V by 5 bases; bases with no gene match: 10. CDR3 bases: TGTGCCAGCAGCCACTGGGTAGCGGGAGCCAACGAGCAGTACTTC. Residues: CASSHWVAGANEQYF. Full variable domain (missing parts from reference TRBV13 and TRBJ2-7): AAGVIQSPRHLIKEKRETATLKCYPIPRHDTVYWYQQGPGQDPQFLISFYEKMQSDKGSIPDRFSAQQFSDYHSELNMSSLELGDSALYFCASSHWVAGANEQYFGPGTRLTVT.

This clone appeared once. The CDR3 coding sequence is TGTGCCAGCAGCTTGGATCCGACAGGGGGCGCGTCGAATGGCTACACCTTC. Translation: CASSLDPTGGASNGYTF. The chain joins TRBV5-5 to TRBJ1-2; 10 bases line up with TRBD1. The CDR3 consists of 17 residues. Germline V gene lookup returns CDR1 SGHKS and CDR2 YYEKEE (reference sequence). With V trimmed by 0 bases and J by 6 bases, 11 bases remained unmatched. The full variable domain, its missing parts supplied by reference TRBV5-5 and TRBJ1-2, is DAGVTQSPTHLIKTRGQQVTLRCSPISGHKSVSWYQQVLGQGPQFIFQYYEKEERGRGNFPDRFSARQFPNYSSELNVNALLLGDSALYLCASSLDPTGGASNGYTFGSGTRLTVV.

This chain connects TRBV27 to TRBJ1-6; no definite D call. Trimming cost V 4 bases and J 4 bases, with 8 bases left between them. Germline V gene data show CDR1 as MNHEY and CDR2 as SMNVEV (reference sequence). The CDR3 has 14 residues. For the CDR3, the DNA is TGTGCCAGCAGTTCAGACAATTATAATTCACCCCTCCACTTT. It encodes CASSSDNYNSPLHF.